The present entry profiles one T cell receptor (beta chain) with its context. The antigen is unknown. Every TCR beta cDNA library bore unique molecular identifiers. TCRdb reprocessed the PCR reads with MiXCR, giving one entry per CDR3 protein. The data show around 770,000 distinct CDR3 sequences, around 42% seen once. Germline values: CDR1 SQVTM, CDR2 ANQGSEA. The CDR3 has 13 residues. Trimming stripped 6 bases from V and 4 bases from J, with 13 bases between. These data belong to a study of post-analysis software for immune sequencing data. Overall study findings and caveats: There were five or six TRBV segments more frequent in patients than controls, and TRBV5-6, TRBV5-1 and TRBV20-1 were among them.

The source material was blood. V gene TRBV29-1 combines with J gene TRBJ1-5; D is unclear. The TCR sequence derives from a girl aged 5 to 17 with multiple sclerosis. The CDR3 region has the DNA TGCAGCGTGAGCCCCGGCGCTAATCAGCCCCAGCATTTT. Translation: CSVSPGANQPQHF. The full variable domain, completed using reference TRBV29-1 and TRBJ1-5, is SAVISQKPSRDICQRGTSLTIQCQVDSQVTMMFWYRQQPGQSLTLIATANQGSEATYESGFVIDKFPISRPNLTFSTLTVSNMSPEDSSIYLCSVSPGANQPQHFGDGTRLSIL.